This passage covers 20 T cell receptor beta chains from one sample sequenced in a study of T-cell memory formation after mild COVID-19. MiXCR, applied by TCRdb to the 5' RACE reads, yields one record per CDR3 protein. Among roughly 550,000 distinct CDR3 sequences, about a fifth were seen once, and the ten largest hold approximately 12%. Input material: PBMCs or a T cell subset sorted from them (not recorded which). Every receptor here comes from an adult woman who had mild COVID-19 (a few samples of this study predate the infection). Cell type and time point are not known.

This chain uses TRBV18 with TRBJ2-2, with D tentatively TRBD1 (6 bases). V lost 2 bases and J lost 6, with 10 bases in between. The CDR3 sequence is 14 residues long. Germline V gives CDR1 KGHSH, CDR2 LQKENI. The CDR3 DNA follows: TGTGCCAGCTCACCAGGACAGAGCGCCGGGGAGCTGTTTTTT. As protein: CASSPGQSAGELFF.

This clonotype occurred a few times. V and J are TRBV6-6 and TRBJ2-5, with D possibly being TRBD1 or TRBD2 (7 bases each). Germline CDR1 is MNHNY and CDR2 is SVGAGI (reference sequence). The V and J ends lost 7 bases and 6 bases respectively, with 21 bases between them. This CDR3 region has 15 residues. The DNA of the CDR3 is TGTGCCAGCAACAGGGGAGGGGGGACCGGGAAGACCCAGTACTTC. It encodes CASNRGGGTGKTQYF.

V is TRBV5-1 and J is TRBJ1-2; weak D call: TRBD1 (5 bases). Germline CDR1 reads SGHRS; CDR2 reads YFSETQ. The CDR3 covers 15 residues. With 0 bases removed from V and 8 bases from J, the gap between germline ends came to 17 bases. In DNA, the CDR3 is TGCGCCAGCAGCTTGGAGTCCCAGGGAGGACGCGGCTACACCTTC. This encodes CASSLESQGGRGYTF.

J is TRBJ2-2 and V is TRBV6-5; a weak D match, TRBD1 (6 bases). The CDR3 length is 16 residues. Trimming shortened V by 0 bases and J by 4 bases, and 12 bases separated the two germline ends. CDR1 and CDR2 (germline): MNHEY, SVGAGI. The CDR3 sequence: CASSYSNAGVTGELFF. CDR3 coding DNA: TGTGCCAGCAGTTACTCGAATGCAGGGGTCACCGGGGAGCTGTTTTTT.

The chain couples TRBV29-1 to TRBJ2-7; 8 bases map to TRBD2. The CDR3 contains 13 residues. The germline V gene encodes CDR1 SQVTM and CDR2 ANQGSEA. With V trimmed by 3 bases and J by 3 bases, 4 bases remained unmatched. The CDR3 DNA reads as TGCAGCGTTGATGCGGGACTAGGCTACGAGCAGTACTTC. Translation: CSVDAGLGYEQYF.

At least ten counts were recorded for this clonotype. V gene TRBV5-5 combines with J gene TRBJ2-1, with TRBD2 matching 10 bases. CDR1 and CDR2 (germline): SGHKS, YYEKEE (reference sequence). Losses at the gene ends were 4 bases for V and 6 bases for J; bases not matched to a gene: 4. CDR3 length: 14 residues. CDR3 region: CASSLGTSANEQFF. CDR3 nucleotide sequence: TGTGCCAGCAGCCTGGGGACTAGCGCCAATGAGCAGTTCTTC.

CDR3 residues: CASSLVPGEGNEQFF. Written as DNA, the CDR3 is TGCGCCAGCAGCTTGGTTCCAGGGGAGGGCAATGAGCAGTTCTTC. The chain is built from TRBV5-1 and TRBJ2-1; D may be TRBD2 (7 bases). V was pared by 0 bases and J by 6 bases, with 13 bases between. The CDR3 contains 15 residues. Per germline, CDR1 SGHRS and CDR2 YFSETQ.

This chain uses TRBV6-4 with TRBJ2-1; D gene unclear. The V and J ends lost 0 bases and 11 bases respectively, with 8 bases between them. Germline V gene lookup returns CDR1 MRHNA and CDR2 SNTAGT. The CDR3 is 12 residues long. The CDR3 nucleotides read TGTGCCAGCAGTGACTCGTGGGGTAAGCAGTTCTTC. Its translation is CASSDSWGKQFF.

This clonotype was counted a few times. The genes are TRBV4-2 and TRBJ2-7; 8 bases align to TRBD2. This CDR3 is built from 15 residues. Germline loops: CDR1 LGHNA, CDR2 YNFKEQ. V dropped 0 bases and J dropped 4; count of bases not matched to a gene: 5. CDR3 bases: TGTGCCAGCAGCCAAGACTCGGGAGGGTTATACGAGCAGTACTTC. Amino acids: CASSQDSGGLYEQYF.

To note about this clonotype: One junction end disagrees with the germline gene, perhaps due to a read error. The rearrangement links TRBV7-7 to TRBJ2-7; possibly TRBD1 or TRBD2 for D (5 bases each). This CDR3 has 14 residues. CDR1 SSHAT and CDR2 FNYEAQ come from the germline V gene (reference sequence). This CDR3 is CASSYRDGFYEQYF. The CDR3 nucleotides read TGTGCTAGCAGCTACCGGGACGGCTTCTACGAGCAGTACTTC.

The V and J genes are TRBV28 and TRBJ2-3; D unclear. The V gene lost 6 bases and the J gene lost 3 bases, with 13 bases spanning the gap. This CDR3 region has 14 residues. Germline assignment: CDR1 MDHEN and CDR2 SYDVKM. CDR3 amino acids: CASRSGVPTDTQYF. CDR3 in DNA: TGTGCCAGCAGGTCAGGAGTACCAACAGATACGCAGTATTTT.

On this clonotype itself: The junction does not match germline at one end; this may be a read error. The chain has TRBV7-9 and TRBJ1-1; 8 bases map to TRBD1. Germline V CDR1 and CDR2: SEHNR, FQNEAQ (reference sequence). There are 14 residues in the CDR3. The CDR3 DNA reads TGTGCCAGCAGATTAGTACAGGGGGGAACTGAAGCTTTCTTT. Its protein is CASRLVQGGTEAFF.

The chain carries TRBV7-3 and TRBJ1-2; D remains ambiguous. The germline CDR1 and CDR2 sequences are SGHTA and FQGTGA. V lost 2 bases and J lost 7, with 2 bases in between. CDR3 length: 10 amino acids. The DNA for the CDR3 is TGTGCCAGCAGCTTACCTGGCTACACCTTC. Its protein product is CASSLPGYTF.

The V call is TRBV5-1, the J call TRBJ2-2; possible D gene TRBD1, 6 bases. V was shortened by 2 bases and J by 0 bases, with 11 bases between the two germline ends. Germline-derived CDR1 and CDR2 are SGHRS and YFSETQ. The CDR3 consists of 16 residues. Here the CDR3 DNA reads TGCGCCAGCAGCTTTACGGACAGCGCGAACACCGGGGAGCTGTTTTTT. It translates to CASSFTDSANTGELFF. Together with reference TRBV5-1 and TRBJ2-2, the CDR3 gives the full variable domain: KAGVTQTPRYLIKTRGQQVTLSCSPISGHRSVSWYQQTPGQGLQFLFEYFSETQRNKGNFPGRFSGRQFSNSRSEMNVSTLELGDSALYLCASSFTDSANTGELFFGEGSRLTVL.

A single count supports this clonotype. The rearrangement links TRBV9 to TRBJ1-4; possibly TRBD1 for D (5 bases). Per the germline V gene, CDR1 is SGDLS and CDR2 is YYNGEE. The CDR3 is made up of 13 amino acids. V lost 7 bases, J lost 4 bases, and 11 bases lay in between. CDR3 loop: CASQGENNEKLFF. In DNA, the CDR3 is TGTGCCAGCCAAGGGGAAAATAATGAAAAACTGTTTTTT.

This clonotype was counted ten times or more. This chain uses TRBV7-9 with TRBJ1-1; D is uncertain. The CDR3 has 14 amino acids. Germline V gene lookup returns CDR1 SEHNR and CDR2 FQNEAQ (reference sequence). Trimming left V 1 base short and J 4 bases short, with 10 bases between. In DNA, the CDR3 is TGTGCCAGCAGCTTAGTCGAGGGTCGCACTGAAGCTTTCTTT. Translated, it gives CASSLVEGRTEAFF.

This clonotype was observed a handful of times. The chain joins TRBV6-5 to TRBJ1-4; a possible D gene is TRBD1 (5 bases). The CDR3 is 18 amino acids. Germline lookup yields CDR1 MNHEY and CDR2 SVGAGI. The V and J ends lost 2 bases and 0 bases respectively, with 16 bases between them. CDR3 in amino acids: CASSYPRERHTTNEKLFF. The CDR3 coding sequence is TGTGCCAGCAGTTACCCCAGGGAAAGGCACACAACTAATGAAAAACTGTTTTTT.

This clonotype showed up just a few times. The rearrangement links TRBV3-1 to TRBJ2-3; 8 bases align to TRBD2. Germline V lookup: CDR1 LGHDT, CDR2 YNNKEL (reference sequence). V dropped 4 bases and J dropped 4; count of bases not matched to a gene: 10. CDR3 length: 16 residues. For the CDR3, the DNA is TGTGCCAGCAGCCGGGTTGCAAGCGGGAGATCAGATACGCAGTATTTT. This encodes CASSRVASGRSDTQYF.

The chain carries TRBV9 and TRBJ1-2; TRBD1 might be the D (5 bases). The CDR3 consists of 14 residues. CDR1 is SGDLS, CDR2 YYNGEE, per germline. Trimming took off 4 bases at V and 7 bases at J, with 17 bases between the two ends. The CDR3 DNA reads as TGTGCCAGCAGCATCGCAGGTCGGAGGGGTGGCTACACCTTC. Its protein product is CASSIAGRRGGYTF.

This clonotype occurred a few times. The J gene is TRBJ1-4, the V gene TRBV27; D is undetermined. Per the germline V gene, CDR1 is MNHEY and CDR2 is SMNVEV (reference sequence). This CDR3 spans 14 amino acids. V shed 8 bases and J shed 0 bases, with 10 bases lying between them. CDR3 residues: CASPKCPTNEKLFF. The CDR3 bases are TGTGCCAGCCCAAAATGCCCAACTAATGAAAAACTGTTTTTT.